This entry concerns a single T cell receptor (beta chain). Libraries were prepared by immunoSEQ multiplex PCR; TCRdb keeps only in-frame clonotypes and omits some of them. The table has around 300,000 clones, 80% to 90% seen once; the top ten hold roughly 4.8%. The data belong to a study of Ad26.COV2.S vaccination and SARS-CoV-2 variants. The V gene end was trimmed by 10 bases and the J gene end by 4 bases; junction bases not matched to a gene: 9. The length of the CDR3 is 14 residues. Germline V gives CDR1 ENHRY, CDR2 SYGVKD. As for treatment: around 19 received Ad26.COV2.S at low or high dose, single or two shots; about 5 received placebo; per-sample allocation not given. Samples came from day 63 after the first vaccine or placebo injection.

Source: peripheral blood, taken in a trial of Ad26.COV2.S vaccine versus placebo. This TCR came from a person aged 18-65 years who received the Ad26.COV2.S COVID-19 vaccine or a placebo. The chain carries TRBV10-3 and TRBJ1-5, with 8 bases lining up with TRBD1. CDR3 loop: CATNPGGANQPQHF. The CDR3 DNA reads as TGTGCCACTAATCCAGGGGGCGCGAATCAGCCCCAGCATTTT.